This TCR beta chain appears in the sequencing data of a study of blood T cell repertoires in COVID-19. The study drew participants aged about 18 to 89 years from approximately 25 US areas. Which cohort a participant joined came from the clinical history participants gave. TCRdb keeps only in-frame clones here, not all; method: immunoSEQ multiplex PCR. The profile shows approximately 290,000 clones, 75% to 90% of them singletons. This sequence originates from a woman aged 25-40 years who had recovered from COVID-19. Sequenced: PBMCs or T cells enriched from blood (not recorded which).

The CDR3 nucleotides read TGTGCCAGCAGTTGGCTTGGACAGGGCGGTCAGCCCCAGCATTTT. It yields the protein CASSWLGQGGQPQHF. The chain couples TRBV28 to TRBJ1-5; 8 nucleotides align to TRBD1. This CDR3 contains 15 residues. Germline lookup yields CDR1 MDHEN and CDR2 SYDVKM. J lost 6 bases, V lost 4 bases, and 8 bases had no gene match. Supplemented by reference TRBV28 and TRBJ1-5, the full variable domain reads DVKVTQSSRYLVKRTGEKVFLECVQDMDHENMFWYRQDPGLGLRLIYFSYDVKMKEKGDIPEGYSVSREKKERFSLILESASTNQTSMYLCASSWLGQGGQPQHFGDGTRLSIL.